Listed below are T cell receptor beta chains from one sample, sequenced in a study of T cells after yellow fever vaccination. TCRdb re-derived calls from the 5' RACE reads in MiXCR, one entry per CDR3 protein. The sample yields more than 90,000 distinct CDR3 sequences, roughly 8.4% seen once. The specimen was CD8+ T cells sorted from PBMCs, collected 45 days after the yellow fever booster vaccination. These receptors all come from a man in his thirties or forties who received the YFV17D yellow fever vaccine. Each CDR3 is given with its conserved first and last residue. A D gene is named only where the DNA matches it firmly. Clone sizes are given selectively: once, few, many, or a class where the clone is expanded.

CDR3aa,CDR3nt,v_gene,j_gene,d_gene,abundance
CASISGYEQFF,TGTGCCAGCATCTCTGGGTATGAGCAGTTCTTC,TRBV5-6,TRBJ2-1,-,few
CASSLSVFYEQYF,TGTGCCAGCAGCTTGAGTGTATTCTACGAGCAGTACTTC,TRBV7-2,TRBJ2-7,-,many
CASSLVASGSSTDTQYF,TGTGCCAGCAGCTTAGTGGCTAGCGGGAGCAGCACAGATACGCAGTATTTT,TRBV7-8,TRBJ2-3,TRBD2,many
CATSRDLGTGDKETQYF,TGTGCCACCAGCAGAGATCTCGGGACAGGGGACAAAGAGACCCAGTACTTC,TRBV15,TRBJ2-5,TRBD1,many
CASSSNLAGVDQFF,TGTGCCAGCAGCTCAAACCTAGCGGGAGTCGACCAGTTCTTC,TRBV7-8,TRBJ2-1,TRBD2,many
CSVGSGPYEQYF,TGCAGCGTTGGATCGGGGCCCTACGAGCAGTACTTC,TRBV29-1,TRBJ2-7,-,many
CASSSGTGLLYEQYF,TGTGCCAGCAGCTCCGGGACAGGGCTTTTGTACGAGCAGTACTTC,TRBV7-6,TRBJ2-7,TRBD1,many
CASSLMGGDTEAFF,TGTGCCAGCAGTTTGATGGGAGGCGACACTGAAGCTTTCTTT,TRBV12-3/TRBV12-4,TRBJ1-1,-,many
CASSHLSLQRYNEQFF,TGTGCCAGCAGCCATCTATCCCTGCAACGCTACAATGAGCAGTTCTTC,TRBV3-1,TRBJ2-1,-,many
CASRGTPSLSEQYF,TGTGCCAGCAGGGGGACACCTTCACTTTCCGAGCAGTACTTC,TRBV2,TRBJ2-7,-,many
CASSLDSNTEAFF,TGCGCCAGCAGCTTGGATTCCAACACTGAAGCTTTCTTT,TRBV5-1,TRBJ1-1,-,many
CASSSGLPNNEQFF,TGTGCCAGCAGTTCGGGACTTCCCAACAATGAGCAGTTCTTC,TRBV25-1,TRBJ2-1,-,-
CASSPAGLGFYEQYF,TGTGCCAGCAGCCCAGCGGGACTAGGGTTCTACGAGCAGTACTTC,TRBV7-8,TRBJ2-7,TRBD2,-
CASSFPSGSSYNEQFF,TGTGCCAGCAGCTTTCCGAGCGGGAGCTCCTACAATGAGCAGTTCTTC,TRBV7-8,TRBJ2-1,TRBD2,-
CASSLSPDRVNTEAFF,TGTGCCAGCAGCTTGTCCCCGGACAGGGTCAACACTGAAGCTTTCTTT,TRBV7-9,TRBJ1-1,TRBD1,-
CASRRTGASTDTQYF,TGTGCCAGCAGACGGACAGGCGCCAGCACAGATACGCAGTATTTT,TRBV2,TRBJ2-3,TRBD1,-
CSVERDNACPRSNQPQHF,TGCAGCGTAGAGAGGGACAACGCCTGCCCTAGGAGCAATCAGCCCCAGCATTTT,TRBV29-1,TRBJ1-5,-,many
CASSQGSGSLLFF,TGTGCCAGCTCCCAGGGCTCTGGATCGCTACTGTTTTTT,TRBV18,TRBJ1-4,-,few
CASSYSRSGGEGYGYTF,TGTGCCAGCAGTTACTCGAGATCAGGGGGCGAGGGCTATGGCTACACCTTC,TRBV6-5,TRBJ1-2,TRBD1,many
CATSERRERAKNIQYF,TGTGCCACCAGTGAGAGGAGGGAGAGGGCCAAAAACATTCAGTACTTC,TRBV24-1,TRBJ2-4,-,many
CATSRSAAVSETQYF,TGTGCCACCAGCAGATCCGCCGCGGTTTCCGAAACGCAGTATTTT,TRBV15,TRBJ2-3,-,-
CASSYADREETQYF,TGTGCCAGCAGTTACGCCGACAGGGAAGAGACCCAGTACTTC,TRBV6-5,TRBJ2-5,TRBD1,many
CASSTGLASGETQYF,TGTGCCAGCAGCACGGGACTAGCGAGCGGGGAGACCCAGTACTTC,TRBV7-9,TRBJ2-5,TRBD2,many
CASSFTGTSPNTGELFF,TGTGCCAGCAGCTTTACGGGGACTAGCCCGAACACCGGGGAGCTGTTTTTT,TRBV7-2,TRBJ2-2,TRBD2,many
CASSKPGSIYNEQFF,TGTGCCAGCAGCAAACCCGGGTCGATATACAATGAGCAGTTCTTC,TRBV3-1,TRBJ2-1,-,-
CASSPARNEQYF,TGTGCCAGCTCACCCGCGCGCAACGAGCAGTACTTC,TRBV18,TRBJ2-7,-,-
CASSLERDGELFF,TGCGCCAGCAGCTTGGAAAGGGACGGGGAGCTGTTTTTT,TRBV5-1,TRBJ2-2,-,-
CSVETGGPTDTQYF,TGCAGCGTCGAGACGGGAGGGCCCACAGATACGCAGTATTTT,TRBV29-1,TRBJ2-3,TRBD2,-
CASSLGGQGTEQFF,TGTGCCAGCAGCTTAGGGGGGCAGGGCACTGAGCAGTTCTTC,TRBV7-6,TRBJ2-1,-,many
CASSITGTSAYNEQFF,TGTGCCAGCAGCATTACCGGGACTAGCGCCTACAATGAGCAGTTCTTC,TRBV7-8,TRBJ2-1,TRBD2,many
CASSPGVGTGELFF,TGTGCCAGCAGCCCAGGGGTCGGTACCGGGGAGCTGTTTTTT,TRBV7-8,TRBJ2-2,-,many
CASSLAAGTYEQYF,TGTGCCAGCAGCTTGGCGGCAGGCACCTACGAGCAGTACTTC,TRBV7-8,TRBJ2-7,-,few
CATSSQMGQDFETQYF,TGTGCCACCAGCAGCCAAATGGGACAGGACTTTGAGACCCAGTACTTC,TRBV15,TRBJ2-5,TRBD1,many
CASSILDSTVEEQYF,TGCGCCAGCAGCATTCTAGATTCTACTGTTGAAGAGCAGTACTTC,TRBV5-1,TRBJ2-7,-,many
CSAGTSDNYNEQFF,TGCAGTGCGGGGACTAGCGACAACTACAATGAGCAGTTCTTC,TRBV20-1,TRBJ2-1,TRBD2,-
CASSPTSTVEAFF,TGTGCCAGCAGCCCAACTTCGACGGTTGAAGCTTTCTTT,TRBV7-9,TRBJ1-1,-,many
CASSPRTGGPIDTQYF,TGTGCCAGCAGCCCTCGAACGGGAGGGCCAATAGATACGCAGTATTTT,TRBV11-2,TRBJ2-3,TRBD2,-
CATSAGAELYNEQFF,TGTGCCACCAGCGCCGGAGCGGAGCTTTACAATGAGCAGTTCTTC,TRBV15,TRBJ2-1,-,many
CASSQDISGSFYNEQFF,TGCGCCAGCAGCCAAGATATTAGCGGGAGCTTCTACAATGAGCAGTTCTTC,TRBV4-3,TRBJ2-1,TRBD2,many
CSARSTTSGFYEQYF,TGCAGTGCTAGATCTACGACTAGCGGGTTCTACGAGCAGTACTTC,TRBV20-1,TRBJ2-7,TRBD2,many
CASSLDGGSEKLFF,TGTGCCAGCAGCTTAGATGGAGGCTCTGAAAAACTGTTTTTT,TRBV7-9,TRBJ1-4,-,few
CASSISGARTEAFF,TGTGCCAGTAGTATTTCGGGGGCTAGGACTGAAGCTTTCTTT,TRBV19,TRBJ1-1,-,-
CASSHGQPDTQYF,TGTGCCAGCAGCCACGGACAGCCAGATACGCAGTATTTT,TRBV6-2/TRBV6-3,TRBJ2-3,-,many
CASSHLRGEQFF,TGTGCCAGCAGCCACCTCCGGGGTGAGCAGTTCTTC,TRBV7-2,TRBJ2-1,-,-
CSALKILARNEQFF,TGCAGCGCCCTGAAGATCCTAGCGAGGAATGAGCAGTTCTTC,TRBV29-1,TRBJ2-1,-,-
CASSLWDSGYEQYF,TGTGCCAGCAGCTTGTGGGACTCAGGCTACGAGCAGTACTTC,TRBV7-2,TRBJ2-7,-,few
CASSQDQGTGGHGYTF,TGCGCCAGCAGCCAAGATCAGGGGACAGGGGGTCACGGCTACACCTTC,TRBV4-3,TRBJ1-2,TRBD1,few
CASSASLFGRSHEQYF,TGTGCCAGCAGTGCCAGCCTCTTCGGGAGAAGCCACGAGCAGTACTTC,TRBV2,TRBJ2-7,-,-
CASSSLGTASYEQYF,TGTGCCAGCAGTTCATTGGGGACAGCCTCCTACGAGCAGTACTTC,TRBV6-2/TRBV6-3,TRBJ2-7,TRBD1,many
CASSSHRERVEQFF,TGTGCCAGCAGTTCCCATCGGGAGAGGGTTGAGCAGTTCTTC,TRBV28,TRBJ2-1,-,many
CASSLPTGELFF,TGTGCCAGCAGCCTTCCCACCGGGGAGCTGTTTTTT,TRBV6-2/TRBV6-3,TRBJ2-2,-,many
CASSATGWNQPQHF,TGTGCCAGCAGCGCGACAGGGTGGAATCAGCCCCAGCATTTT,TRBV9,TRBJ1-5,TRBD1,-
CASSYHSSGANVLTF,TGTGCCAGCAGTTACCACTCATCTGGGGCCAACGTCCTGACTTTC,TRBV6-5,TRBJ2-6,-,-
CASSHRGGLYEQYF,TGTGCCAGCAGCCACAGGGGGGGGCTGTACGAGCAGTACTTC,TRBV3-1,TRBJ2-7,-,-